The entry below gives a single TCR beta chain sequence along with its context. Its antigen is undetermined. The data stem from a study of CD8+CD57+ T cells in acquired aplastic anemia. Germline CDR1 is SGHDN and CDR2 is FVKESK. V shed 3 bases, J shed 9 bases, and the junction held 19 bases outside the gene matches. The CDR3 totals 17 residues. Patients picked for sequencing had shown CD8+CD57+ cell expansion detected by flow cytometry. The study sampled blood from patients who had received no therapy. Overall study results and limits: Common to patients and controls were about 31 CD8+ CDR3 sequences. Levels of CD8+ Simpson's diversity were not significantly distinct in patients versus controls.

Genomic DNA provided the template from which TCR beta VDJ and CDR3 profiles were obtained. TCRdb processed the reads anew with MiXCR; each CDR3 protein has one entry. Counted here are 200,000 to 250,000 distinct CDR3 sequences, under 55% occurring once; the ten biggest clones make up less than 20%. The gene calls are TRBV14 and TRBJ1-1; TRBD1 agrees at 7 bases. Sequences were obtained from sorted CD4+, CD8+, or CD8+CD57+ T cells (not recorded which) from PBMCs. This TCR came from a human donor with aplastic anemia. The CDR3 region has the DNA TGTGCCAGCAGCCATGGGACAGCGACGTATCGTTTGGAAAAAGCTTTCTTT. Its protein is CASSHGTATYRLEKAFF. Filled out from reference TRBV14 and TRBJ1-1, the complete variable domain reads EAGVTQFPSHSVIEKGQTVTLRCDPISGHDNLYWYRRVMGKEIKFLLHFVKESKQDESGMPNNRFLAERTGGTYSTLKVQPAELEDSGVYFCASSHGTATYRLEKAFFGQGTRLTVV.